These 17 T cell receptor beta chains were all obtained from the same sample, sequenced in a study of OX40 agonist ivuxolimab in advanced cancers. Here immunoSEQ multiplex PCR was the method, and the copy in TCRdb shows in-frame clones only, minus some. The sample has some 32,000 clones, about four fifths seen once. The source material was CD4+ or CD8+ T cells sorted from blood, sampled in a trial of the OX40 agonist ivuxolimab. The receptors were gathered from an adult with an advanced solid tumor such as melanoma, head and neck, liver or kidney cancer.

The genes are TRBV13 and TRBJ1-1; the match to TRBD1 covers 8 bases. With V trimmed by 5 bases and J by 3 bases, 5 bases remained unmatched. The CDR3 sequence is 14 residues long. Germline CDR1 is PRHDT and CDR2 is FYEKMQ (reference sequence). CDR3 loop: CASSPTGDDTEAFF. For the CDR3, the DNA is TGTGCCAGCAGCCCGACAGGGGATGACACTGAAGCTTTCTTT.

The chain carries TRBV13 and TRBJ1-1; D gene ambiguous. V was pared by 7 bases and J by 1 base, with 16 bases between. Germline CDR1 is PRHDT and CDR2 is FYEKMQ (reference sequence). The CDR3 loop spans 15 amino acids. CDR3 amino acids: CASILHPLQNTEAFF. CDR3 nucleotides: TGTGCCAGCATTCTCCATCCACTTCAGAACACTGAAGCTTTCTTT.

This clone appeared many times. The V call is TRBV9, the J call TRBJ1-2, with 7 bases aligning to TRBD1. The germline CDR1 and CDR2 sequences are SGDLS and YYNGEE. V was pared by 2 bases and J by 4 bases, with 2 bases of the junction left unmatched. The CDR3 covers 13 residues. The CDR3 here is CASSVGDSYGYTF. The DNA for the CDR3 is TGTGCCAGCAGCGTGGGGGACAGCTATGGCTACACCTTC.

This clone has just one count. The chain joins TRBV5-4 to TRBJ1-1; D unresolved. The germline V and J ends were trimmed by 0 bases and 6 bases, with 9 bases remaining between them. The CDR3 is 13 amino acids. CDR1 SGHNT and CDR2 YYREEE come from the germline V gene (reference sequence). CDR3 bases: TGTGCCAGCAGCTTGGGGGGTAATCCTGAAGCTTTCTTT. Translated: CASSLGGNPEAFF.

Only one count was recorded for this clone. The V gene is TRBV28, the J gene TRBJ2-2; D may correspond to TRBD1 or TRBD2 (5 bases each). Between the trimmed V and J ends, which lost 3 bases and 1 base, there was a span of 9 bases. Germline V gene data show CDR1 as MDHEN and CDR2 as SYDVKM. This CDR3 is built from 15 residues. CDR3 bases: TGTGCCAGCAGTTTCCGGGACCGGAACACCGGGGAGCTGTTTTTT. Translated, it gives CASSFRDRNTGELFF.

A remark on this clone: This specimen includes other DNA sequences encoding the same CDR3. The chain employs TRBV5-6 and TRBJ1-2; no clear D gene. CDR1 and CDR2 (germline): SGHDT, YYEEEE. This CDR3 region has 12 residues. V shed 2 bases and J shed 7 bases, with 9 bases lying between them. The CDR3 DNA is TGTGCCAGCAGCTTCGATCGAGTTGGCTACACCTTC. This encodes CASSFDRVGYTF. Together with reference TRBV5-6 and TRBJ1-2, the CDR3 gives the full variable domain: DAGVTQSPTHLIKTRGQQVTLRCSPKSGHDTVSWYQQALGQGPQFIFQYYEEEERQRGNFPDRFSGHQFPNYSSELNVNALLLGDSALYLCASSFDRVGYTFGSGTRLTVV.

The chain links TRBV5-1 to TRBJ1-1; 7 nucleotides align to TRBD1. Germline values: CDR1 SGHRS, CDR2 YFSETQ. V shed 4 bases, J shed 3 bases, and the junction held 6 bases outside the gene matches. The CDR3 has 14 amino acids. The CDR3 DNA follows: TGCGCCAGCAGCGGGGACAGTACTTACACTGAAGCTTTCTTT. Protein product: CASSGDSTYTEAFF.

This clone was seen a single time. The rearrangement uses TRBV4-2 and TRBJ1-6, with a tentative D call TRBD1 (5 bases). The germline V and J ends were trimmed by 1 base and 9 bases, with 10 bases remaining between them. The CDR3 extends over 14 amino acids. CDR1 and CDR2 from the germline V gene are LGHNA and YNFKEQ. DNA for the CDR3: TGTGCCAGCAGCCAAGGGGGGACCTCTTCACCCCTCCACTTT. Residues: CASSQGGTSSPLHF.

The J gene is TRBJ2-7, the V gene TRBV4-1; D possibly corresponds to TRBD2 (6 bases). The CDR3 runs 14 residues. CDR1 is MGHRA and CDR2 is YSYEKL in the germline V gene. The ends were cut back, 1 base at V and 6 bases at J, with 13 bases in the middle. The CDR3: CASSQGTGVFEQYF. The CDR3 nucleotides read TGCGCCAGCAGCCAAGGGACGGGAGTCTTCGAGCAGTACTTC.

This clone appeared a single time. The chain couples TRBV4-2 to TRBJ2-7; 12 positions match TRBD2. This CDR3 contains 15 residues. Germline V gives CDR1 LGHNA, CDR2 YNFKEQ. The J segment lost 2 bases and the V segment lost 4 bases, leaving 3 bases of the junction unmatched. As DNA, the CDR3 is TGTGCCAGCAGCCGGACTAGCGGGGAAACCTACGAGCAGTACTTC. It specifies CASSRTSGETYEQYF.

CDR3 region: CASSSGESYEQYF. The CDR3 DNA reads TGCGCCAGCAGCTCAGGGGAGTCCTACGAGCAGTACTTC. The V and J genes are TRBV5-1 and TRBJ2-7; tentatively, D is TRBD1 (6 bases). Germline assignment: CDR1 SGHRS and CDR2 YFSETQ. This CDR3 has 13 residues. Trimming removed 3 bases at V and 1 base at J, with 8 bases between.

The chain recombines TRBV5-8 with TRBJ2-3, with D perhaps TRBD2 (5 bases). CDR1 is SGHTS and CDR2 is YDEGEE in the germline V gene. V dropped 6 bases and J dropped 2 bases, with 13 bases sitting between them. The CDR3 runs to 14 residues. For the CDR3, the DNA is TGTGCCAGCACCTTCCAGCGGATCACAGATACGCAGTATTTT. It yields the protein CASTFQRITDTQYF.

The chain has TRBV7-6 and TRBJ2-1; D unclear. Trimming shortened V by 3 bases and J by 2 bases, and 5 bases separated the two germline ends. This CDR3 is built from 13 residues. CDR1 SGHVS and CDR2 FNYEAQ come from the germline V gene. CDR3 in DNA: TGTGCCAGCAGCTTCGGCGCCTACAATGAGCAGTTCTTC. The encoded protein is CASSFGAYNEQFF.

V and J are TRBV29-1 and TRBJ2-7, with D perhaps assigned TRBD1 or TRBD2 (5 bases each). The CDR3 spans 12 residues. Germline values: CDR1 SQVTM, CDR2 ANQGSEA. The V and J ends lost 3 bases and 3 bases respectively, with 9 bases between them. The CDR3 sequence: CSVDLGGYEQYF. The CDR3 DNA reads TGCAGCGTTGATCTTGGGGGCTACGAGCAGTACTTC.

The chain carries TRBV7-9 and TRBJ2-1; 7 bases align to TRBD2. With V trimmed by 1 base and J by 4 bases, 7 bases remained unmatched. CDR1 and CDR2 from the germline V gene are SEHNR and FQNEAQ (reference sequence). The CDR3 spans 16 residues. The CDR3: CASSLVGASGYNEQFF. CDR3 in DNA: TGTGCCAGCAGCTTAGTTGGCGCTAGCGGATACAATGAGCAGTTCTTC.

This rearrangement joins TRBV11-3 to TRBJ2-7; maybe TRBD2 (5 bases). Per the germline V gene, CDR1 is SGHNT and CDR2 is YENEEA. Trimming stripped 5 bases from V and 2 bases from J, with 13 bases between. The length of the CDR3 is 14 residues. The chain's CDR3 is CASSHAGNPYEQYF. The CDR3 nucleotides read TGTGCCAGCAGCCATGCGGGCAACCCCTACGAGCAGTACTTC.

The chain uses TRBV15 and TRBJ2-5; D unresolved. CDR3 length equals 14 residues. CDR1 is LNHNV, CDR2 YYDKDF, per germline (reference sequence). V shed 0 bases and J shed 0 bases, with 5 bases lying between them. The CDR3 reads CATSRDKYQETQYF. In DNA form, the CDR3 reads TGTGCCACCAGCAGAGATAAGTACCAAGAGACCCAGTACTTC.